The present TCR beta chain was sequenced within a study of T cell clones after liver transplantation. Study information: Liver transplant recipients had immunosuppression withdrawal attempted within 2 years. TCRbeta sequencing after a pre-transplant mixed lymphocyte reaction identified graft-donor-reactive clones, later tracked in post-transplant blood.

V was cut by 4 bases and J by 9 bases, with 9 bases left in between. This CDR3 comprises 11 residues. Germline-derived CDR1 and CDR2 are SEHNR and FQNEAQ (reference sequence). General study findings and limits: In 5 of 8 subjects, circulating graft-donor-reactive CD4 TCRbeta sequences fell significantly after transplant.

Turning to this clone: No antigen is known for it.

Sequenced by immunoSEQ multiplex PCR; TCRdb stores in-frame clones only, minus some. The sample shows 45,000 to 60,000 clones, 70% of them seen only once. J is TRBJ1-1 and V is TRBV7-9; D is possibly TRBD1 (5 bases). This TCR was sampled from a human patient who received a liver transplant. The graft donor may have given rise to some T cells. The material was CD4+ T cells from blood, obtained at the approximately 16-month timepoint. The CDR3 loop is CASSSGEKAFF. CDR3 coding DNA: TGTGCCAGCAGCTCGGGGGAAAAAGCTTTCTTT.